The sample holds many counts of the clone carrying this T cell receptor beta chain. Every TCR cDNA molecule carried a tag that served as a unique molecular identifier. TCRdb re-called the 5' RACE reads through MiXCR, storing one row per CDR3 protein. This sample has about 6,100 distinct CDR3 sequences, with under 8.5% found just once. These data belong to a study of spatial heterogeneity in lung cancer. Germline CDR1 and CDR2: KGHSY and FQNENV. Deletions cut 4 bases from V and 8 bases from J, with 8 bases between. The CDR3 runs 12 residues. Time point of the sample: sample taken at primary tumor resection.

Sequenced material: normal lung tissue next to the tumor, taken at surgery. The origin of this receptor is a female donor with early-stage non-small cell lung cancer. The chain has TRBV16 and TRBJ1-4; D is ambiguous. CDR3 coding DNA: TGTGCCAGCAGCCCCCTTGGAGAAAAACTGTTTTTT. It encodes CASSPLGEKLFF.